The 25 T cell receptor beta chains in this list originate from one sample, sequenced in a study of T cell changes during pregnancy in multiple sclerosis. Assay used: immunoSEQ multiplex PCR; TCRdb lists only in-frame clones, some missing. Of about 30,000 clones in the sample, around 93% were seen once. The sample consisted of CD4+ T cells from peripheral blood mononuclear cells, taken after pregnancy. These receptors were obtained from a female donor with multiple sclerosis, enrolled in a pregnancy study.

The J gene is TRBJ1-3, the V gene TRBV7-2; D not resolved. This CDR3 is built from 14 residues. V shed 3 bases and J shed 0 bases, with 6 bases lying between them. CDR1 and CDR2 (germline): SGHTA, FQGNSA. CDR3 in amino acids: CASSFRVSGNTIYF. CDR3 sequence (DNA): TGTGCCAGCAGCTTCCGTGTCTCTGGAAACACCATATATTTT.

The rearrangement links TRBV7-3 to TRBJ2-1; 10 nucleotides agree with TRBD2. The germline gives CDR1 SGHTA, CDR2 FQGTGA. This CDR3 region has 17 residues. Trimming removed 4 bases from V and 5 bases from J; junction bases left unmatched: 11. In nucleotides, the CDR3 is TGTGCCAGCAGCTCCTTATATAGCGGGGGGCCCCACAATGAGCAGTTCTTC. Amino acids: CASSSLYSGGPHNEQFF.

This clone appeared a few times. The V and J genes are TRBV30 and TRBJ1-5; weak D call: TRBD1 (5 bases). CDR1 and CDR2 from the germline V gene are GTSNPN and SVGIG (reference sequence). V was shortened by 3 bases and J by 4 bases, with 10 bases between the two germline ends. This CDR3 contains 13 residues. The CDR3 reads CAWSRQSNQPQHF. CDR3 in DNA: TGTGCCTGGAGCCGACAGTCTAATCAGCCCCAGCATTTT.

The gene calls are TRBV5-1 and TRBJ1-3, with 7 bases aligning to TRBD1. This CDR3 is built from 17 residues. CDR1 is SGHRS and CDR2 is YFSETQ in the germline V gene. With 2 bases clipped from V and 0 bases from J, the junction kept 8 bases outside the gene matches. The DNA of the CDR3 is TGCGCCAGCAGCTTAGAAGGGGCAGGGGGCTCTGGAAACACCATATATTTT. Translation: CASSLEGAGGSGNTIYF. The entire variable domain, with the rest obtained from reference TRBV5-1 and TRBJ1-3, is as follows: KAGVTQTPRYLIKTRGQQVTLSCSPISGHRSVSWYQQTPGQGLQFLFEYFSETQRNKGNFPGRFSGRQFSNSRSEMNVSTLELGDSALYLCASSLEGAGGSGNTIYFGEGSWLTVV.

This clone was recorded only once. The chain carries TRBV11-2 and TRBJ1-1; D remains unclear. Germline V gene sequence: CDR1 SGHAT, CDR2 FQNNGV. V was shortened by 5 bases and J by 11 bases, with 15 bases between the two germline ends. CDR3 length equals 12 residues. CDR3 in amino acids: CASSLVGFWAFF. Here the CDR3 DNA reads TGTGCCAGCAGCCTGGTGGGCTTTTGGGCTTTCTTT.

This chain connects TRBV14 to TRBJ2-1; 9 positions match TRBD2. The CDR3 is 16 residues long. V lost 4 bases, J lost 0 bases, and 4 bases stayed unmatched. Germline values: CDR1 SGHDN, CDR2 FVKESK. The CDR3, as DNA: TGTGCCAGCAGCCTCCATAGCGGGAGCTCCTACAATGAGCAGTTCTTC. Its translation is CASSLHSGSSYNEQFF.

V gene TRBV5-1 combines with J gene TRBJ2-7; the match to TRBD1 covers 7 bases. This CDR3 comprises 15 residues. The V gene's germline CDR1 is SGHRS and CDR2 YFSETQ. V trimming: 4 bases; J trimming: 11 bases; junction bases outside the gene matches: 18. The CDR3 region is CASSPTGTALYEEYF. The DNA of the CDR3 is TGCGCCAGCAGCCCCACCGGGACAGCACTATACGAAGAGTACTTC.

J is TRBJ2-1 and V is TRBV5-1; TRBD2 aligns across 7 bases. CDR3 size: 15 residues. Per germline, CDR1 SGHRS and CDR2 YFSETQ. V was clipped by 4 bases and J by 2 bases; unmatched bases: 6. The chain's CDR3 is CASSPITSAYNEQFF. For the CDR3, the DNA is TGCGCCAGCAGCCCAATAACTAGCGCCTACAATGAGCAGTTCTTC. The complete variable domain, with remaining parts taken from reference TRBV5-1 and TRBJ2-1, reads KAGVTQTPRYLIKTRGQQVTLSCSPISGHRSVSWYQQTPGQGLQFLFEYFSETQRNKGNFPGRFSGRQFSNSRSEMNVSTLELGDSALYLCASSPITSAYNEQFFGPGTRLTVL.

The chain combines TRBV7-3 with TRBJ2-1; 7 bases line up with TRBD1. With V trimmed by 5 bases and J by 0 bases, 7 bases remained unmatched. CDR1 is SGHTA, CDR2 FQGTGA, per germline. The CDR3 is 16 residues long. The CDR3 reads CASSATRDSSYNEQFF. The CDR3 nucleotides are TGTGCCAGCAGCGCCACGAGGGACAGCTCCTACAATGAGCAGTTCTTC.

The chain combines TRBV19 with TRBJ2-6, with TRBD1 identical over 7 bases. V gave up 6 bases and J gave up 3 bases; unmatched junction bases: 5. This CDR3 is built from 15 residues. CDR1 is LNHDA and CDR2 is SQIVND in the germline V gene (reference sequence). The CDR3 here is CASRRQGDGANVLTF. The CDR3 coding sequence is TGTGCCAGTAGACGGCAGGGGGATGGGGCCAACGTCCTGACTTTC. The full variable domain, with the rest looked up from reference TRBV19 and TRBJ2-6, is DGGITQSPKYLFRKEGQNVTLSCEQNLNHDAMYWYRQDPGQGLRLIYYSQIVNDFQKGDIAEGYSVSREKKESFPLTVTSAQKNPTAFYLCASRRQGDGANVLTFGAGSRLTVL.

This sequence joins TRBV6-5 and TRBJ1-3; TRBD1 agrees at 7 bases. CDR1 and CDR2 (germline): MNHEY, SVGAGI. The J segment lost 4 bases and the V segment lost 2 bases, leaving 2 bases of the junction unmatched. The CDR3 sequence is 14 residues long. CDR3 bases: TGTGCCAGCAGTTACATACAGGGGGGAAACACCATATATTTT. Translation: CASSYIQGGNTIYF.

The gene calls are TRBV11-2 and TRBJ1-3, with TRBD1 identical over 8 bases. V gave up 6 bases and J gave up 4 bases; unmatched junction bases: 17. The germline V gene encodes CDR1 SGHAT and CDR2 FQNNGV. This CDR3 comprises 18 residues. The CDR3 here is CASRSLLSTGETGNTIYF. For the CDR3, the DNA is TGTGCCAGCAGGAGCCTCCTATCGACAGGGGAGACGGGAAACACCATATATTTT.

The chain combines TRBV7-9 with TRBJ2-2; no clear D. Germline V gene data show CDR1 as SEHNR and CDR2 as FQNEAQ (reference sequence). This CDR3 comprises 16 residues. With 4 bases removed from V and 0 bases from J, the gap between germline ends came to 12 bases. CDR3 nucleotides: TGTGCCAGCAGCTCCCCACGGGTAGCGAACACCGGGGAGCTGTTTTTT. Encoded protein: CASSSPRVANTGELFF.

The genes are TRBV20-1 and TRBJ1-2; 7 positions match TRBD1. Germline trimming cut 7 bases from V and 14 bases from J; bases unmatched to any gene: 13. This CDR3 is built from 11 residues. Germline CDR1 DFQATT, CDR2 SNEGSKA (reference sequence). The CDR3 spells CSVLETGHQTF. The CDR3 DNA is TGCAGTGTTTTGGAGACAGGGCATCAGACCTTC.

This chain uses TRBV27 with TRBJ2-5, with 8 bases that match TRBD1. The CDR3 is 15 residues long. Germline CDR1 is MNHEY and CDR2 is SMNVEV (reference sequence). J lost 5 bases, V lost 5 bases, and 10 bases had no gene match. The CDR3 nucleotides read TGTGCCAGCAGTCAAAGACAGGGGAGAATGGAGACCCAGTACTTC. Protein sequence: CASSQRQGRMETQYF.

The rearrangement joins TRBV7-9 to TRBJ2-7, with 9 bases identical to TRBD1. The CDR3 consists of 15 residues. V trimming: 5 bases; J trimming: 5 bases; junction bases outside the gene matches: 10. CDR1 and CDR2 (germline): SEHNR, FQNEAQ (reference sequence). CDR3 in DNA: TGTGCCAGCAGCACATGGGGGGACAGGGACGACGAGCAGTACTTC. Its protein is CASSTWGDRDDEQYF.

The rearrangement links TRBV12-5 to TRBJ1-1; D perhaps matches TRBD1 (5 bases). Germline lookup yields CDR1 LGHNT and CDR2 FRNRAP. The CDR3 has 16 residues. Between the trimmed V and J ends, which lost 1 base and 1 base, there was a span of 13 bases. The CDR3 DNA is TGTGCTAGTGGTTTGGACGTTGGGCAGGGGAACACTGAAGCTTTCTTT. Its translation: CASGLDVGQGNTEAFF.

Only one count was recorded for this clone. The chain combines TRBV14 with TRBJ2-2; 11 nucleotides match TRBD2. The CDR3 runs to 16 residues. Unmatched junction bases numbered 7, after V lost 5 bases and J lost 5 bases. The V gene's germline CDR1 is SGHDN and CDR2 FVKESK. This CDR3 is CASSVGLAVITGELFF. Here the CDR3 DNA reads TGTGCCAGCAGCGTGGGACTAGCGGTGATTACCGGGGAGCTGTTTTTT. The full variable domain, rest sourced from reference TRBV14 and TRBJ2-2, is EAGVTQFPSHSVIEKGQTVTLRCDPISGHDNLYWYRRVMGKEIKFLLHFVKESKQDESGMPNNRFLAERTGGTYSTLKVQPAELEDSGVYFCASSVGLAVITGELFFGEGSRLTVL.

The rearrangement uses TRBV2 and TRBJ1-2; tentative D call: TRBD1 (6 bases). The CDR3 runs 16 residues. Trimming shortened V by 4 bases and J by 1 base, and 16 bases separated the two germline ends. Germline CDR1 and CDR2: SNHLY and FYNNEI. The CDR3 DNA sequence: TGTGCCAGCAGTGCAGGACAGCCATCTCTTAACTATGGCTACACCTTC. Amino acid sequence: CASSAGQPSLNYGYTF. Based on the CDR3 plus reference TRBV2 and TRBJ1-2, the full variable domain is EPEVTQTPSHQVTQMGQEVILRCVPISNHLYFYWYRQILGQKVEFLVSFYNNEISEKSEIFDDQFSVERPDGSNFTLKIRSTKLEDSAMYFCASSAGQPSLNYGYTFGSGTRLTVV.

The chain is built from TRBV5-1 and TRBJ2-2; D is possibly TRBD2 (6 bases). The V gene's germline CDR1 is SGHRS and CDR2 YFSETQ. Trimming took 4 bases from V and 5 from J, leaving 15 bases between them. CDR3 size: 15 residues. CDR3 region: CASSLRLGGTGELFF. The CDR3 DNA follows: TGCGCCAGCAGCCTAAGACTAGGTGGAACCGGGGAGCTGTTTTTT.

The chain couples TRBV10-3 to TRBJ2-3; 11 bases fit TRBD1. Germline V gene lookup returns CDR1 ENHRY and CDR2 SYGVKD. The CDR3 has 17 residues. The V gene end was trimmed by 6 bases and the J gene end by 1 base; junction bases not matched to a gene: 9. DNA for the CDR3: TGTGCCATCAGGGAAGGACAGGGGGCAGGGGGCACAGATACGCAGTATTTT. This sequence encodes CAIREGQGAGGTDTQYF.

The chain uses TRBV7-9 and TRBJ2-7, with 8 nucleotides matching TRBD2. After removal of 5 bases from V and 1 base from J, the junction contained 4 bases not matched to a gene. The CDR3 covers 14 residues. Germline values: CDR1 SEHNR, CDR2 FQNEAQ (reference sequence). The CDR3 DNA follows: TGTGCCAGCAGCCCGGGACTAGTGTCCTACGAGCAGTACTTC. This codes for CASSPGLVSYEQYF.

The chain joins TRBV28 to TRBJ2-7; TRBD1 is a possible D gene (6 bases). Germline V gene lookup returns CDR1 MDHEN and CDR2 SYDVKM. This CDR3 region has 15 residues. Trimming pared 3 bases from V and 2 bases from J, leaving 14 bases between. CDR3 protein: CASSFPWDKAYEQYF. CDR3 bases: TGTGCCAGCAGTTTTCCCTGGGACAAGGCCTACGAGCAGTACTTC. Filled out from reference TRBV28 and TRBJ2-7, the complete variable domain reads DVKVTQSSRYLVKRTGEKVFLECVQDMDHENMFWYRQDPGLGLRLIYFSYDVKMKEKGDIPEGYSVSREKKERFSLILESASTNQTSMYLCASSFPWDKAYEQYFGPGTRLTVT.

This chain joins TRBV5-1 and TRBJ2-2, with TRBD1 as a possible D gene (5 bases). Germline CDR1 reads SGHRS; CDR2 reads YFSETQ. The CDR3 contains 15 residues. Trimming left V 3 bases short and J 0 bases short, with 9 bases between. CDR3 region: CASSSWTPNTGELFF. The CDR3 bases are TGCGCCAGCAGCTCTTGGACACCGAACACCGGGGAGCTGTTTTTT.

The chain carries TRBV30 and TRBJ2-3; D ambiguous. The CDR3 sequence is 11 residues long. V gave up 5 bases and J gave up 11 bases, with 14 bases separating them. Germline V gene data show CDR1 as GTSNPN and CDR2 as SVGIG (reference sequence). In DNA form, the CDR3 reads TGTGCCTGGGCCCCGGGTACTTGGCAGTATTTT. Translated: CAWAPGTWQYF.